This section outlines one TCR beta chain sequence together with its context. Participants came from fewer than 25 US areas, aged about 18 to 100 years. The sample comes from a study of blood T cell repertoires in COVID-19. The V gene's germline CDR1 is SQVTM and CDR2 ANQGSEA. This CDR3 is built from 12 residues. Trimming removed 0 bases from V and 3 bases from J, with 5 bases in between. As originally analysed: Estimation of nucleated cell counts relied on the amplification of reference gene primers. Data came from immunoSEQ multiplex PCR; TCRdb stores just in-frame clones and leaves some out. The V and J calls and clone size come from that table; D and trimming were worked out from the DNA. The table shows under 300,000 clones, with approximately 86% occurring only once.

The chain combines TRBV29-1 with TRBJ1-2; D call uncertain. The TCR originated in a woman between 50 and 59 years old who had recovered from COVID-19. Sequenced: PBMCs or T cells enriched from blood (not recorded which). This CDR3 is CSVEDSDYGYTF. The CDR3 bases are TGCAGCGTTGAAGATAGTGACTATGGCTACACCTTC.